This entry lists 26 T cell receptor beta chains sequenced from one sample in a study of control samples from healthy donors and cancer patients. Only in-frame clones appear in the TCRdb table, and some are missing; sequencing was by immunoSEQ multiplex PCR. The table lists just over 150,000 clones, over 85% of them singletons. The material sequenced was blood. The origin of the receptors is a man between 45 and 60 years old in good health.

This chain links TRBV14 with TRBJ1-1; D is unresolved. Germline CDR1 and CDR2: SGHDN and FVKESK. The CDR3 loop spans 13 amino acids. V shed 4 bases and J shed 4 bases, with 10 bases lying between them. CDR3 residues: CASSRGLPTEAFF. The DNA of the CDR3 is TGTGCCAGCAGCCGAGGTCTTCCCACTGAAGCTTTCTTT.

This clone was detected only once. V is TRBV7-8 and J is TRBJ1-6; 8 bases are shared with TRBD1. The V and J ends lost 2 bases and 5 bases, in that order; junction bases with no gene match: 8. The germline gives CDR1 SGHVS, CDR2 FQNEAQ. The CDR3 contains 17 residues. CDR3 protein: CASSLKLRGQDNSPLHF. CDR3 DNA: TGTGCCAGCAGCTTAAAGTTAAGGGGACAGGATAATTCACCCCTCCACTTT. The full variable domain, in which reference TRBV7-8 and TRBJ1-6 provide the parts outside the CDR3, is GAGVSQSPRYKVAKRGQDVALRCDPISGHVSLFWYQQALGQGPEFLTYFQNEAQLDKSGLPSDRFFAERPEGSVSTLKIQRTQQEDSAVYLCASSLKLRGQDNSPLHFGNGTRLTVT.

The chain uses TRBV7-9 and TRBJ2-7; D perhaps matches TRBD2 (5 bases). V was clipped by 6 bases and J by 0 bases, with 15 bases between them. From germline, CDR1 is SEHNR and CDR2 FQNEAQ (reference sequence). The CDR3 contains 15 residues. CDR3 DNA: TGTGCCAGCAGTAAAACCCGGACTCGCTCCTACGAGCAGTACTTC. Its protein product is CASSKTRTRSYEQYF.

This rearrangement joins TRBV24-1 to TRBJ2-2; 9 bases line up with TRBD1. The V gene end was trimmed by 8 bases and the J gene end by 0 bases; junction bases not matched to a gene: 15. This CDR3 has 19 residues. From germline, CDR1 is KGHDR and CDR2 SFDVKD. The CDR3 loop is CATTDTPGTGHSNTGELFF. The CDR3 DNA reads TGTGCCACCACCGATACACCCGGGACAGGGCATTCGAACACCGGGGAGCTGTTTTTT.

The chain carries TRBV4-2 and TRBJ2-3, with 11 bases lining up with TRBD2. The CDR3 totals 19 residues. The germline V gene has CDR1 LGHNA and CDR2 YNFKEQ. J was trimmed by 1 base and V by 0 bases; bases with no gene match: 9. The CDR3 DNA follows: TGTGCCAGCAGCCAAGAGATAACTAGCGGGAGTTTTGGCACAGATACGCAGTATTTT. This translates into CASSQEITSGSFGTDTQYF.

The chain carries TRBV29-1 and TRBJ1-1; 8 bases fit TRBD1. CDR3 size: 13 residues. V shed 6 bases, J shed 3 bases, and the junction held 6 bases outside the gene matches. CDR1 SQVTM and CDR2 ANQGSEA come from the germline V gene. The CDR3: CSVRGQADTEAFF. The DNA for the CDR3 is TGCAGCGTCCGGGGACAGGCCGACACTGAAGCTTTCTTT.

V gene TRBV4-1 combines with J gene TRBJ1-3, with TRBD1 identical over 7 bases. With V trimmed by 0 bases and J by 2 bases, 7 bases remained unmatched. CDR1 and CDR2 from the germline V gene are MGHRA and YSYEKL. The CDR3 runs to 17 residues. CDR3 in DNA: TGCGCCAGCAGCCAAGAGGGGGGAGGACAGGCTGGAAACACCATATATTTT. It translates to CASSQEGGGQAGNTIYF.

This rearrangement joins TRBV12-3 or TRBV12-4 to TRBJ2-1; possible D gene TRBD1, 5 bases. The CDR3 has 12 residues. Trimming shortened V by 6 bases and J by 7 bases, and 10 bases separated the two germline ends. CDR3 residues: CASSPQVNEQFF. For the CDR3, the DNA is TGTGCCAGCAGCCCACAGGTTAATGAGCAGTTCTTC.

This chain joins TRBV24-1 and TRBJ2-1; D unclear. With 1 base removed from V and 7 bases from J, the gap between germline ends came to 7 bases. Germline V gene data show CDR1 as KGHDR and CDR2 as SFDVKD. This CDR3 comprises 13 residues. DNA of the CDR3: TGTGCCACCAGTGATTTCAAGGAGAATGAGCAGTTCTTC. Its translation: CATSDFKENEQFF.

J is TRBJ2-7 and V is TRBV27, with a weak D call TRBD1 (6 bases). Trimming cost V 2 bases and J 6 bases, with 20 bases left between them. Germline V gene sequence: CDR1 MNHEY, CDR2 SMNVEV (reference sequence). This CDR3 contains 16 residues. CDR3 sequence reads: CASSLGGFMAEGEQYF. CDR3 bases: TGTGCCAGCAGTTTAGGGGGCTTTATGGCAGAAGGCGAGCAGTACTTC.

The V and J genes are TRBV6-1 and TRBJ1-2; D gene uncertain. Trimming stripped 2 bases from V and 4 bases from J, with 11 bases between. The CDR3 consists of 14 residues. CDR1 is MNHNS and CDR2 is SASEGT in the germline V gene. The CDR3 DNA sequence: TGTGCCAGCAGTGAAACTAGCGTCATCTATGGCTACACCTTC. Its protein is CASSETSVIYGYTF.

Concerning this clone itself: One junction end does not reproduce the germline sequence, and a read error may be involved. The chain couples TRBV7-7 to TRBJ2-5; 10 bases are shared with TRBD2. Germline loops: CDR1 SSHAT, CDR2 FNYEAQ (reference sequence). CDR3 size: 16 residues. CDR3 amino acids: CASSLGRLAGVETQYF. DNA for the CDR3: TGTGCTAGCAGCTTAGGGAGGCTAGCGGGAGTTGAGACCCAGTACTTC.

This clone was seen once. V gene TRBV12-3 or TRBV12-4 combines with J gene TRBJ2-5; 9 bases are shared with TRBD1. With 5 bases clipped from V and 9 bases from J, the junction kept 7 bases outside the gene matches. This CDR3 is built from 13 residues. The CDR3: CASSRIDRGAQYF. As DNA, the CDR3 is TGTGCCAGCAGTCGGATCGACAGGGGGGCCCAGTACTTC.

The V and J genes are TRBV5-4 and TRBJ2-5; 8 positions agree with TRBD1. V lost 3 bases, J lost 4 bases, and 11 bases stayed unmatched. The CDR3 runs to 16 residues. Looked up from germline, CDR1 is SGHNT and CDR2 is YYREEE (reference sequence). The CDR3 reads CASSSRTGRPGETQYF. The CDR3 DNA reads TGTGCCAGCAGCTCCCGGACAGGGCGTCCTGGAGAGACCCAGTACTTC.

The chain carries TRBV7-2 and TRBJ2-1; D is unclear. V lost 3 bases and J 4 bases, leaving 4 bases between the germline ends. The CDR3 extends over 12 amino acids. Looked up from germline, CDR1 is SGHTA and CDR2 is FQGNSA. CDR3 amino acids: CASSFSYNEQFF. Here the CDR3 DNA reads TGTGCCAGCAGCTTTTCTTACAATGAGCAGTTCTTC.

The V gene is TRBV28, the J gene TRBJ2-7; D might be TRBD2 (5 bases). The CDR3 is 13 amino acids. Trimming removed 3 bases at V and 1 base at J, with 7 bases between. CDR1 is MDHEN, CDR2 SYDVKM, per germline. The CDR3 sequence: CASSFRDSYEQYF. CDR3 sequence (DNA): TGTGCCAGCAGTTTCCGGGATTCCTACGAGCAGTACTTC.

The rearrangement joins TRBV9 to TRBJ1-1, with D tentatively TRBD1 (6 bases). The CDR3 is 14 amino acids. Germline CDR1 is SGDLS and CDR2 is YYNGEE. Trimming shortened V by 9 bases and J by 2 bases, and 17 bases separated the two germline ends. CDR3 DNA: TGTGCCACCAATGAGGGACAACCTAACACTGAAGCTTTCTTT. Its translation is CATNEGQPNTEAFF.

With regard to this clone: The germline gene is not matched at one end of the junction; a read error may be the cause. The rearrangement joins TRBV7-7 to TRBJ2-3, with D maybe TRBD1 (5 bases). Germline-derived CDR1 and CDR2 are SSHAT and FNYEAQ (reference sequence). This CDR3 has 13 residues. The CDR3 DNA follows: TGTGCTAGCAGCTTCAGGGTGGCAGATACGCAGTATTTT. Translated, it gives CASSFRVADTQYF.

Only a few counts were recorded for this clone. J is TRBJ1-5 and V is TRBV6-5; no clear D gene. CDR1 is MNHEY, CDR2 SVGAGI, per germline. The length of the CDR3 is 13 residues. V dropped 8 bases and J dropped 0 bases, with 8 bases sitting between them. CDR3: CASGVHSNQPQHF. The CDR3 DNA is TGTGCCAGCGGGGTTCATAGCAATCAGCCCCAGCATTTT.

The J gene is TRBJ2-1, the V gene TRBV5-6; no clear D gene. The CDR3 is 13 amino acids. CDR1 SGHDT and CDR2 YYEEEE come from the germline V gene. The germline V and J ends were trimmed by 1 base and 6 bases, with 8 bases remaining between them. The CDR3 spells CASSLIRSNEQFF. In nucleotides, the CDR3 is TGTGCCAGCAGCTTGATAAGGTCCAATGAGCAGTTCTTC. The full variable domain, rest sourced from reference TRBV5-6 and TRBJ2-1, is DAGVTQSPTHLIKTRGQQVTLRCSPKSGHDTVSWYQQALGQGPQFIFQYYEEEERQRGNFPDRFSGHQFPNYSSELNVNALLLGDSALYLCASSLIRSNEQFFGPGTRLTVL.

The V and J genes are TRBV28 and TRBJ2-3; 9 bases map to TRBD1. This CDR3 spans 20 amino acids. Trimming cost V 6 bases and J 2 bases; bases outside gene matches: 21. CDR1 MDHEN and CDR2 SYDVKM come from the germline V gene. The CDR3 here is CASSRGTGTHLRRNTDTQYF. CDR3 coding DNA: TGTGCCAGCAGCCGCGGGACAGGGACTCACTTGCGTCGAAACACAGATACGCAGTATTTT.

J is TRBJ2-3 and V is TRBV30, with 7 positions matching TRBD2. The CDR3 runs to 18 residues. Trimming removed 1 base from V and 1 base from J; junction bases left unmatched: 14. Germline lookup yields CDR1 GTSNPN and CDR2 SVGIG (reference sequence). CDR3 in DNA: TGTGCCTGGAGTGCGACGGGAGGAGCCCCTTTTGGCACAGATACGCAGTATTTT. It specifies CAWSATGGAPFGTDTQYF.

CDR3 sequence: CASSVAGEGTGELFF. In nucleotides, the CDR3 is TGTGCCAGCAGCGTCGCTGGGGAAGGGACCGGGGAGCTGTTTTTT. The chain is built from TRBV9 and TRBJ2-2; D gene uncertain. CDR1 SGDLS and CDR2 YYNGEE come from the germline V gene. This CDR3 has 15 residues. V lost 2 bases to trimming and J lost 5 bases, with 13 bases between them.

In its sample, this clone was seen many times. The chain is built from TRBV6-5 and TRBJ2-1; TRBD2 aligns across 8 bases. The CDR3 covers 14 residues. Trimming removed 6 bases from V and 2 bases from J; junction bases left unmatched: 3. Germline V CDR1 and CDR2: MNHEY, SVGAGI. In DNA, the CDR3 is TGTGCCAGCAGGACGGGAGGGACCTACAATGAGCAGTTCTTC. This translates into CASRTGGTYNEQFF.

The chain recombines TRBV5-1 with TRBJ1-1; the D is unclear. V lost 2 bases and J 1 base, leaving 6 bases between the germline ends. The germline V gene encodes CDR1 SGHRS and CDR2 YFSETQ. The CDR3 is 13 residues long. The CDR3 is CASSFAGNTEAFF. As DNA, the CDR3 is TGCGCCAGCAGCTTCGCCGGGAACACTGAAGCTTTCTTT.

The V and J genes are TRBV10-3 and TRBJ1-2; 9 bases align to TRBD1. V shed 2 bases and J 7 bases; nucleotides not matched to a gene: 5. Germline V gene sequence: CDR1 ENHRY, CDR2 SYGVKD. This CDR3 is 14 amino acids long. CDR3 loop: CAISEGGQGFGYTF. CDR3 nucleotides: TGTGCCATCAGTGAGGGGGGACAGGGCTTTGGCTACACCTTC.